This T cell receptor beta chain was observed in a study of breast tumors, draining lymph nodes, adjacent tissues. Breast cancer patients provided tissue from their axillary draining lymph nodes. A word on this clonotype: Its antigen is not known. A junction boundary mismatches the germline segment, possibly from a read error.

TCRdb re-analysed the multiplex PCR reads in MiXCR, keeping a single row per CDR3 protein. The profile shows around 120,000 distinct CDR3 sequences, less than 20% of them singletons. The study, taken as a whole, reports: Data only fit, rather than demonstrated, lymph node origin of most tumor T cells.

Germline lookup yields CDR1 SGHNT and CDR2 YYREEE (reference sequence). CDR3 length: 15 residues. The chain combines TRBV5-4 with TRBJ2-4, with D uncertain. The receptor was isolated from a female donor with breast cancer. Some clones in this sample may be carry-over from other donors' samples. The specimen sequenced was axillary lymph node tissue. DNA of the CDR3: TGTGCCAGCAGCACGCAAACAACGGCCAAAAACATTCAGTATTTC. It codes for CASSTQTTAKNIQYF.